This TCR beta chain was found in a study of shared clonotypes between healthy human individuals. Whole-study results and caveats: On the whole, naive subsets had larger estimated richness than memory subsets had. Apart from blood, nothing was sampled; tissue repertoires likely differ.

Those who donated, Caucasian adults without exception, all lived in Nashville, Tennessee. Of note for this clone: Its antigen is unknown.

Every subset's genomic DNA went evenly onto several immunoSEQ plates. The protocol was immunoSEQ multiplex PCR, while the TCRdb copy is restricted to in-frame clones and leaves out a portion. The profile covers a few million clones, with around nine tenths appearing a single time and 0.13% to 0.15% taken by the ten largest. The CDR3 extends over 13 amino acids. Trimming shortened V by 8 bases and J by 6 bases, and 14 bases separated the two germline ends. Germline CDR1 and CDR2: SGHTA and FQGNSA. The gene calls are TRBV7-2 and TRBJ1-5, with D possibly matching TRBD1 (6 bases). This clonotype was obtained from a man aged 18 to 35 in good health. Input material: naive CD4+ T cells sorted from blood. Subset meaning: CD45RA+ positively selected. The CDR3 nucleotides are TGTGCCAGCCGGGGGGGGCTTTTTCAGCCCCAGCATTTT. Translation gives CASRGGLFQPQHF.